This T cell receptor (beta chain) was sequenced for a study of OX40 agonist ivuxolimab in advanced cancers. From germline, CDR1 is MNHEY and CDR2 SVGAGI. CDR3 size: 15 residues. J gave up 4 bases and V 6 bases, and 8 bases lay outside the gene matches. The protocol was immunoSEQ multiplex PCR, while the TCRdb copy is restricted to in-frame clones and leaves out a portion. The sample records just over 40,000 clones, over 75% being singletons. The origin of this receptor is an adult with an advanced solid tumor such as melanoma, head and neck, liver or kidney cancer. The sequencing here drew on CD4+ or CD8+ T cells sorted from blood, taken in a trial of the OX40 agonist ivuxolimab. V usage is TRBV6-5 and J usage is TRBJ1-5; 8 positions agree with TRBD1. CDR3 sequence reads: CASRLGTGPNQPQHF. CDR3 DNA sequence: TGTGCCAGCAGACTCGGGACAGGCCCTAATCAGCCCCAGCATTTT.